A single sample is the source of the 29 T cell receptor beta chains below, sequenced in a study of shared clonotypes between healthy human individuals. Sequenced by immunoSEQ multiplex PCR; TCRdb stores in-frame clones only, minus some. This sample has fewer than 850,000 clones, with around 90% found just once. Sequenced input: memory CD8+ T cells from PBMCs. Subset noted: CD45RO+ cells pooled with CCR7-negative TemRA cells. Every receptor here comes from a man aged 18 to 30 in good health. Some clones in this sample may be carry-over from other donors' samples.

The rearrangement uses TRBV4-1 and TRBJ1-1; 11 nucleotides align to TRBD1. The CDR3 covers 15 residues. J gave up 4 bases and V 4 bases, and 5 bases lay outside the gene matches. Looked up from germline, CDR1 is MGHRA and CDR2 is YSYEKL. Here the CDR3 reads CASSPGQGAGTEAFF. The CDR3 DNA is TGCGCCAGCAGCCCAGGACAGGGGGCTGGCACTGAAGCTTTCTTT.

The chain is built from TRBV6-5 and TRBJ2-1, with 7 bases matching TRBD2. Germline values: CDR1 MNHEY, CDR2 SVGAGI. V was pared by 1 base and J by 9 bases, with 3 bases of the junction left unmatched. CDR3 length equals 13 residues. The CDR3: CASSYWEGGEQFF. For the CDR3, the DNA is TGTGCCAGCAGTTACTGGGAGGGTGGTGAGCAGTTCTTC.

The rearrangement links TRBV27 to TRBJ2-2, with TRBD2 identical over 10 bases. The CDR3 covers 15 residues. Germline V CDR1 and CDR2: MNHEY, SMNVEV (reference sequence). V lost 5 bases, J lost 4 bases, and 4 bases stayed unmatched. CDR3 sequence: CASSIGLAVTGELFF. For the CDR3, the DNA is TGTGCCAGCAGTATCGGACTAGCGGTCACCGGGGAGCTGTTTTTT.

V usage is TRBV28 and J usage is TRBJ2-5; D is unclear. The CDR3 length is 15 residues. The V gene's germline CDR1 is MDHEN and CDR2 SYDVKM. The V and J ends lost 6 bases and 3 bases respectively, with 17 bases between them. The CDR3, as DNA: TGTGCCAGCAGCCTTCCCGGGTCCCTAGAAGAGACCCAGTACTTC. This gives the protein CASSLPGSLEETQYF.

This rearrangement joins TRBV28 to TRBJ1-2; D may be TRBD1 (5 bases). Trimming removed 2 bases from V and 8 bases from J, with 18 bases in between. CDR1 MDHEN and CDR2 SYDVKM come from the germline V gene. CDR3 length: 15 residues. The CDR3 is CASSLARGGRDGYTF. The CDR3 DNA is TGTGCCAGCAGTTTAGCCCGCGGGGGACGGGACGGCTACACCTTC.

The chain couples TRBV19 to TRBJ1-2, with 12 bases aligning to TRBD1. This CDR3 contains 14 residues. Germline V gives CDR1 LNHDA, CDR2 SQIVND (reference sequence). The trim removed 6 bases at V and 7 bases at J, leaving 6 bases unmatched. CDR3 DNA sequence: TGTGCCAGTAGCCCGGGACAGGGGGCGATTGGCTACACCTTC. Translating gives CASSPGQGAIGYTF.

Note on this clone: Mismatch with germline at one junction end may stem from a read error. Other nucleotide sequences from this sample produce the same CDR3. The chain uses TRBV30 and TRBJ1-1, with a possible D match to TRBD1 (6 bases). CDR3 length equals 14 residues. Germline V gene lookup returns CDR1 GTSNPN and CDR2 SVGIG (reference sequence). Here the CDR3 reads CAWSVHVRDTEAFF. The CDR3 DNA reads TGTGCCTGGAGTGTACACGTCCGGGACACTGAAGCTTTCTTC. Complete variable domain (other parts from reference TRBV30 and TRBJ1-1): SQTIHQWPATLVQPVGSPLSLECTVEGTSNPNLYWYRQAAGRGLQLLFYSVGIGQISSEVPQNLSASRPQDRQFILSSKKLLLSDSGFYLCAWSVHVRDTEAFFGQGTRLTVV.

The chain has TRBV28 and TRBJ2-1; 9 nucleotides match TRBD1. V gave up 1 base and J gave up 0 bases; unmatched junction bases: 7. From germline, CDR1 is MDHEN and CDR2 SYDVKM. The CDR3 runs 18 residues. The CDR3 reads CASSLYRTGESSYNEQFF. The CDR3 DNA follows: TGTGCCAGCAGTTTATACCGGACAGGGGAAAGCTCCTACAATGAGCAGTTCTTC.

The rearrangement links TRBV28 to TRBJ1-5; D not resolved. In germline, CDR1 is MDHEN, CDR2 SYDVKM. The CDR3 is 15 residues long. V was clipped by 3 bases and J by 0 bases, with 9 bases between them. The CDR3 loop is CASSFWANSNQPQHF. The CDR3 DNA is TGTGCCAGCAGTTTTTGGGCAAATAGCAATCAGCCCCAGCATTTT.

The chain is built from TRBV5-6 and TRBJ1-2; 7 bases are a match to TRBD1. Germline V gene lookup returns CDR1 SGHDT and CDR2 YYEEEE. After removal of 1 base from V and 4 bases from J, the junction contained 4 bases not matched to a gene. The CDR3 length is 14 residues. CDR3 residues: CASSLLTGPYGYTF. In DNA, the CDR3 is TGTGCCAGCAGCTTGCTGACAGGGCCCTATGGCTACACCTTC.

The chain employs TRBV7-9 and TRBJ2-3; 8 bases match TRBD1. Germline V gene lookup returns CDR1 SEHNR and CDR2 FQNEAQ (reference sequence). V dropped 3 bases and J dropped 2; count of bases not matched to a gene: 10. This CDR3 comprises 17 residues. The CDR3 is CASSFPIGQGYTDTQYF. The DNA of the CDR3 is TGTGCCAGCAGCTTCCCGATCGGACAGGGTTACACAGATACGCAGTATTTT. Together with reference TRBV7-9 and TRBJ2-3, the CDR3 gives the full variable domain: DTGVSQNPRHKITKRGQNVTFRCDPISEHNRLYWYRQTLGQGPEFLTYFQNEAQLEKSRLLSDRFSAERPKGSFSTLEIQRTEQGDSAMYLCASSFPIGQGYTDTQYFGPGTRLTVL.

This chain links TRBV21-1 with TRBJ2-3; the D call in the table, TRBD1, was not verified against the DNA. TRBV21-1 represents a pseudogene. This CDR3 has 13 residues. The CDR3 reads CASSKRTGPSQYF. CDR3 sequence (DNA): TGTGCCAGCAGCAAACGGACAGGACCTTCGCAGTATTTT.

V gene TRBV7-9 combines with J gene TRBJ2-7; 9 bases line up with TRBD1. The V segment lost 1 base and the J segment 1 base; nucleotides outside the gene matches: 2. This CDR3 is 15 amino acids long. CDR1 and CDR2 from the germline V gene are SEHNR and FQNEAQ (reference sequence). The DNA of the CDR3 is TGTGCCAGCAGCTTAGATGGGACAGGGTCCTACGAGCAGTACTTC. Translated: CASSLDGTGSYEQYF.

The genes are TRBV27 and TRBJ1-2; 7 nucleotides agree with TRBD1. The CDR3 totals 15 residues. Germline CDR1 MNHEY, CDR2 SMNVEV (reference sequence). V gave up 2 bases and J gave up 3 bases; unmatched junction bases: 6. CDR3 region: CASSLRTGPYYGYTF. CDR3 bases: TGTGCCAGCAGTTTAAGGACAGGTCCCTACTATGGCTACACCTTC.

The chain uses TRBV19 and TRBJ2-3, with unresolved D. This CDR3 has 14 residues. The V and J ends lost 4 bases and 6 bases respectively, with 14 bases between them. The V gene's germline CDR1 is LNHDA and CDR2 SQIVND (reference sequence). CDR3 protein: CASSTLYTTDTQYF. In DNA, the CDR3 is TGTGCCAGTAGTACCTTGTATACGACGGATACGCAGTATTTT.

V gene TRBV9 combines with J gene TRBJ2-7; D call uncertain. The length of the CDR3 is 13 residues. CDR1 and CDR2 (germline): SGDLS, YYNGEE. V dropped 0 bases and J dropped 7 bases, with 11 bases sitting between them. This CDR3 reads CASSVGWAGEQYF. The DNA of the CDR3 is TGTGCCAGCAGCGTAGGCTGGGCCGGGGAGCAGTACTTC.

This chain joins TRBV19 and TRBJ1-3; D ambiguous. The CDR3 totals 15 residues. Trimming cost V 3 bases and J 0 bases, with 9 bases left between them. CDR1 LNHDA and CDR2 SQIVND come from the germline V gene (reference sequence). The DNA for the CDR3 is TGTGCCAGTAGTATCGACACCGACTCTGGAAACACCATATATTTT. Amino acid sequence: CASSIDTDSGNTIYF.

This clone has ten or more counts. This chain connects TRBV6-4 to TRBJ2-2, with TRBD1 identical over 11 bases. The CDR3 contains 15 residues. V lost 3 bases, J lost 6 bases, and 3 bases stayed unmatched. Germline CDR1 is MRHNA and CDR2 is SNTAGT. The CDR3 DNA follows: TGTGCCAGCAGTGAAAGGACAGGGGGCGCCGGGGAGCTGTTTTTT. Amino acids: CASSERTGGAGELFF.

The chain joins TRBV27 to TRBJ2-3; D ambiguous. From germline, CDR1 is MNHEY and CDR2 SMNVEV (reference sequence). The CDR3 runs 15 residues. Trimming stripped 0 bases from V and 5 bases from J, with 12 bases between. CDR3 bases: TGTGCCAGCAGTTTATCCGGACCGACGGGAGATACGCAGTATTTT. It encodes CASSLSGPTGDTQYF.

V usage is TRBV19 and J usage is TRBJ1-1; D not resolved. This CDR3 region has 15 residues. Germline CDR1 is LNHDA and CDR2 is SQIVND (reference sequence). V was shortened by 5 bases and J by 0 bases, with 13 bases between the two germline ends. DNA for the CDR3: TGTGCCAGTAGTTGGCTCCGGGGAATGAACACTGAAGCTTTCTTT. Translating it yields CASSWLRGMNTEAFF.

This chain joins TRBV4-1 and TRBJ1-4, with D perhaps TRBD1 (5 bases). The CDR3 covers 13 residues. Germline assignment: CDR1 MGHRA and CDR2 YSYEKL. Trimming pared 1 base from V and 7 bases from J, leaving 7 bases between. The DNA for the CDR3 is TGCGCCAGCAGCCAAGGAGGGGTTGAAAAACTGTTTTTT. Its protein is CASSQGGVEKLFF.

The chain couples TRBV27 to TRBJ1-5; weak D call: TRBD1 (6 bases). The CDR3 has 16 amino acids. V was cut by 6 bases and J by 0 bases, with 15 bases left in between. Germline V gene sequence: CDR1 MNHEY, CDR2 SMNVEV (reference sequence). The CDR3 region has the DNA TGTGCCAGCAGGGCCGGGACACCCTATAGCAATCAGCCCCAGCATTTT. Residues: CASRAGTPYSNQPQHF.

The chain uses TRBV4-2 and TRBJ2-3, with 10 bases lining up with TRBD2. Trimming removed 5 bases from V and 6 bases from J; junction bases left unmatched: 11. Per germline, CDR1 LGHNA and CDR2 YNFKEQ. The CDR3 is made up of 16 amino acids. CDR3 in DNA: TGTGCCAGCAGCTATAGTTACACTAGCGGGATGGATACGCAGTATTTT. It codes for CASSYSYTSGMDTQYF.

The chain joins TRBV10-3 to TRBJ2-1, with D possibly TRBD1 on 5 matching bases. Germline CDR1 is ENHRY and CDR2 is SYGVKD. The CDR3 runs 14 residues. The V and J ends lost 2 bases and 6 bases respectively, with 11 bases between them. The CDR3 DNA sequence: TGTGCCATCAGTGAGGACAGCCTATTCAATGAGCAGTTCTTC. This sequence encodes CAISEDSLFNEQFF.

This clone was picked up a small number of times. This chain uses TRBV28 with TRBJ1-5; D gene uncertain. The CDR3 length is 12 residues. Germline values: CDR1 MDHEN, CDR2 SYDVKM. Trimming took 3 bases from V and 3 from J, leaving 3 bases between them. The CDR3 protein is CASSFDNQPQHF. Here the CDR3 DNA reads TGTGCCAGCAGTTTCGACAATCAGCCCCAGCATTTT. Complete variable domain (other parts from reference TRBV28 and TRBJ1-5): DVKVTQSSRYLVKRTGEKVFLECVQDMDHENMFWYRQDPGLGLRLIYFSYDVKMKEKGDIPEGYSVSREKKERFSLILESASTNQTSMYLCASSFDNQPQHFGDGTRLSIL.

The chain carries TRBV7-6 and TRBJ2-3; no reliable D call. CDR1 and CDR2 from the germline V gene are SGHVS and FNYEAQ. Trimming removed 1 base from V and 5 bases from J, with 4 bases in between. The CDR3 spans 12 residues. Here the CDR3 reads CASSLVGDTQYF. The CDR3 nucleotides read TGTGCCAGCAGCTTAGTAGGAGATACGCAGTATTTT.

This chain links TRBV29-1 with TRBJ2-1; 9 nucleotides agree with TRBD2. The CDR3 runs 10 residues. Germline CDR1 and CDR2: SQVTM and ANQGSEA. V lost 3 bases to trimming and J lost 12 bases; unmatched junction nucleotides: 0. This CDR3 is CSVEREGQFF. The CDR3 DNA follows: TGCAGCGTTGAGCGGGAGGGGCAGTTCTTC.

CDR3 loop: CASSLHRENTEAFF. The CDR3 DNA follows: TGTGCCAGCAGTTTGCACAGGGAGAACACTGAAGCTTTCTTT. The chain combines TRBV28 with TRBJ1-1, with D tentatively TRBD1 (6 bases). Germline V lookup: CDR1 MDHEN, CDR2 SYDVKM. This CDR3 is 14 amino acids long. V lost 3 bases and J 1 base, leaving 9 bases between the germline ends.

This rearrangement joins TRBV11-2 to TRBJ2-4; D gene unclear. The CDR3 is 14 amino acids. Germline CDR1 reads SGHAT; CDR2 reads FQNNGV. Between the trimmed V and J ends, which lost 2 bases and 1 base, there was a span of 6 bases. CDR3 coding DNA: TGTGCCAGCAGCTTATCTCTGGCCAAAAACATTCAGTACTTC. It codes for CASSLSLAKNIQYF. Based on the CDR3 plus reference TRBV11-2 and TRBJ2-4, the full variable domain is EAGVAQSPRYKIIEKRQSVAFWCNPISGHATLYWYQQILGQGPKLLIQFQNNGVVDDSQLPKDRFSAERLKGVDSTLKIQPAKLEDSAVYLCASSLSLAKNIQYFGAGTRLSVL.